A selection of T cell receptor beta chains follows, all from one sample in a study of shared clonotypes between healthy human individuals. Method: immunoSEQ multiplex PCR; TCRdb's copy keeps in-frame clones and lacks some. The sample shows some 1,600,000 clones, nearly 99% of them seen only once. The specimen was naive CD4+ T cells sorted from blood. The receptors were sampled from a man in his thirties or forties in good health. The CDR3 runs from the conserved cysteine through the conserved F or W. A D gene is named only where the DNA matches it firmly. The size field is filled for only some rows; it gives once, few, many or a size class.

v_gene: TRBV19; abundance: .; d_gene: TRBD2; j_gene: TRBJ2-1; CDR3nt: TGTGCCAGTAGTGAAGCCCCTAGCGGGGGGCAGTTCTTC; CDR3aa: CASSEAPSGGQFF
v_gene: TRBV18; abundance: .; d_gene: .; j_gene: TRBJ1-3; CDR3nt: TGTGCCAGCTCACCATCCGCAGGAAACACCATATATTTT; CDR3aa: CASSPSAGNTIYF
v_gene: TRBV15; abundance: .; d_gene: .; j_gene: TRBJ2-5; CDR3nt: TGTGCCACCAGCAGAGATGGGACCCTAGGAGAGACCCAGTACTTC; CDR3aa: CATSRDGTLGETQYF
v_gene: TRBV27; abundance: few; d_gene: .; j_gene: TRBJ2-7; CDR3nt: TGTGCCAGCAGTTTATACCCCTACGAGCAGTACTTC; CDR3aa: CASSLYPYEQYF
v_gene: TRBV5-1; abundance: .; d_gene: .; j_gene: TRBJ2-3; CDR3nt: TGCGCCAGCAGCTTGGGGGACACCCGCACAGATACGCAGTATTTT; CDR3aa: CASSLGDTRTDTQYF
v_gene: TRBV10-3; abundance: .; d_gene: .; j_gene: TRBJ1-2; CDR3nt: TGTGCCATCAGTGAGTCAAGGGGAGGCTATGGCTACACCTTC; CDR3aa: CAISESRGGYGYTF
v_gene: TRBV28; abundance: .; d_gene: TRBD1; j_gene: TRBJ2-6; CDR3nt: TGTGCCAGCAGTTTTGCCGGGACAGGGGGTCTTGGGACTGGGGCCAACGTCCTGACTTTC; CDR3aa: CASSFAGTGGLGTGANVLTF
v_gene: TRBV14; abundance: once; d_gene: .; j_gene: TRBJ2-5; CDR3nt: TGTGCCAGCAGCCTCGCCGGTGGTGAGACCCAGTACTTC; CDR3aa: CASSLAGGETQYF
v_gene: TRBV6-5; abundance: .; d_gene: .; j_gene: TRBJ2-7; CDR3nt: TGTGCCAGCAGATACACCGGGACATCGCCATCCTACGAGCAGTACTTC; CDR3aa: CASRYTGTSPSYEQYF
v_gene: TRBV5-1; abundance: .; d_gene: TRBD1; j_gene: TRBJ1-1; CDR3nt: TGCGCCAGCAGCCTACCACAGGGGAAGAACACTGAAGCTTTCTTT; CDR3aa: CASSLPQGKNTEAFF
v_gene: TRBV7-6; abundance: .; d_gene: .; j_gene: TRBJ2-2; CDR3nt: TGTGCCAGCAGCTTAGGCACAGGAAGCACCGGGGAGCTGTTTTTT; CDR3aa: CASSLGTGSTGELFF
v_gene: TRBV5-1; abundance: .; d_gene: .; j_gene: TRBJ2-5; CDR3nt: TGCGCCAGCAGCTCAAATGGAGAGACCCAGTACTTC; CDR3aa: CASSSNGETQYF
v_gene: TRBV18; abundance: .; d_gene: TRBD1; j_gene: TRBJ2-5; CDR3nt: TGTGCCAGCTCACCAGCACAGGGGACGGAGACCCAGTACTTC; CDR3aa: CASSPAQGTETQYF